These 12 T cell receptor beta chains were all obtained from the same sample, sequenced in a study of shared clonotypes between healthy human individuals (TCRdb year 2020). Libraries were prepared through the immunoSEQ multiplex PCR assay. The table was pulled from immuneACCESS by TCRdb, which kept in-frame rearrangements only. Such tables lose some clones; where checked, under half of the loss comes from unresolved V genes, and the rest has no known cause. Here the sample has 2 million to 2.5 million clones; 85% to 95% occur a single time. The ten largest clones add up to 0.37% of the sample. Sequenced material: naive CD4+ T cells from PBMCs. In the paper's terms, the cell subset or site label means: CD45RA+ positively selected. The receptors originated from a man younger than 35 in good health. Some clones in this sample may be carry-over from other donors' samples.

CDR3 DNA sequence: TGTGCCAGCAGTCCACAGGAGGTCCCAGTCTATGGCTACACCTTC. Protein: CASSPQEVPVYGYTF. The rearrangement links TRBV6-5 to TRBJ1-2; the D gene is possibly TRBD1 (5 bases). The V and J ends lost 5 bases and 4 bases respectively, with 17 bases between them. CDR3 length equals 15 residues. Germline V gives CDR1 MNHEY, CDR2 SVGAGI.

CDR3 nucleotide sequence: TGTGCCAGCAGTGCTGCAGGGGGGTCCCCAAATTACGAGCAGTACTTC. Its protein is CASSAAGGSPNYEQYF. This rearrangement joins TRBV6-6 to TRBJ2-7, with D tentatively TRBD1 (7 bases). Germline V gene data show CDR1 as MNHNY and CDR2 as SVGAGI (reference sequence). Trimming took 5 bases from V and 4 from J, leaving 21 bases between them. This CDR3 has 16 amino acids.

This chain links TRBV20-1 with TRBJ2-7; D remains unclear. V was trimmed by 5 bases and J by 4 bases, leaving 9 bases between them. Per germline, CDR1 DFQATT and CDR2 SNEGSKA (reference sequence). The CDR3 runs 11 residues. For the CDR3, the DNA is TGCAGTGCTTCCCGTCCATACGAGCAGTACTTC. Translation: CSASRPYEQYF.

This clone was counted a single time. This chain connects TRBV15 to TRBJ1-5; D not certain. CDR1 is LNHNV, CDR2 YYDKDF, per germline (reference sequence). V shed 0 bases and J shed 5 bases, with 11 bases lying between them. This CDR3 comprises 15 residues. CDR3 protein: CATSRDLPVDQPQHF. CDR3 bases: TGTGCCACCAGCAGAGATCTCCCGGTTGATCAGCCCCAGCATTTT.

This chain uses TRBV5-1 with TRBJ2-3, with 8 bases lining up with TRBD1. The V gene's germline CDR1 is SGHRS and CDR2 YFSETQ. This CDR3 spans 16 amino acids. The ends lost 0 bases at V and 4 bases at J; junction bases unmatched: 7. The CDR3 loop reads CASSLDPDRDPDTQYF. The CDR3 bases are TGCGCCAGCAGCTTGGACCCGGACAGGGATCCAGATACGCAGTATTTT.

The rearrangement joins TRBV6-5 to TRBJ2-7, with 7 nucleotides matching TRBD2. The CDR3 is made up of 15 amino acids. CDR1 and CDR2 from the germline V gene are MNHEY and SVGAGI. The V gene end was trimmed by 2 bases and the J gene end by 3 bases; junction bases not matched to a gene: 7. CDR3 residues: CASSYGSGYFYEQYF. Written as DNA, the CDR3 is TGTGCCAGCAGTTACGGTAGCGGGTACTTCTACGAGCAGTACTTC.

This clone was counted a few times. The chain uses TRBV7-9 and TRBJ1-1; 9 bases fit TRBD1. Germline CDR1 SEHNR, CDR2 FQNEAQ (reference sequence). The trim removed 1 base at V and 3 bases at J, leaving 3 bases unmatched. The length of the CDR3 is 15 residues. The CDR3 DNA follows: TGTGCCAGCAGCTTAGGGACAGGGGACTACACTGAAGCTTTCTTT. Its translation is CASSLGTGDYTEAFF.

The chain carries TRBV28 and TRBJ1-2; D uncertain. Germline V CDR1 and CDR2: MDHEN, SYDVKM. The CDR3 runs 13 residues. The V end was cut by 8 bases, the J end by 0 bases, with 10 bases between. Here the CDR3 DNA reads TGTGCCAGCGTAGGTCAAACTAACTATGGCTACACCTTC. It codes for CASVGQTNYGYTF.

This chain joins TRBV18 and TRBJ2-7, with a possible D match to TRBD1 (6 bases). There are 15 residues in the CDR3. Germline loops: CDR1 KGHSH, CDR2 LQKENI. V dropped 4 bases and J dropped 5 bases, with 18 bases sitting between them. CDR3 DNA sequence: TGTGCCAGCTCACTCACACCTTCAGGGACACACGAGCAGTACTTC. Translation: CASSLTPSGTHEQYF.

The genes are TRBV28 and TRBJ2-1; 7 nucleotides align to TRBD2. Germline V CDR1 and CDR2: MDHEN, SYDVKM. The junction had 6 bases not matched to a gene; V was cut back by 3 bases and J by 4 bases. The CDR3 has 15 residues. The CDR3 loop reads CASSFISGLYNEQFF. CDR3 bases: TGTGCCAGCAGTTTTATTAGCGGGTTGTACAATGAGCAGTTCTTC.

The chain links TRBV7-9 to TRBJ1-5, with D unresolved. The V end lost 5 bases, the J end lost 3 bases, and 14 bases lay between the germline ends. The germline gives CDR1 SEHNR, CDR2 FQNEAQ (reference sequence). CDR3 length equals 15 residues. CDR3 loop: CASSSTRGANQPQHF. Here the CDR3 DNA reads TGTGCCAGCAGCAGCACCAGAGGTGCCAATCAGCCCCAGCATTTT.

In this sample, this clone turned up once. The chain uses TRBV5-6 and TRBJ2-7, with 10 bases that match TRBD1. Unmatched junction bases numbered 8, after V lost 0 bases and J lost 5 bases. The CDR3 spans 16 residues. The germline CDR1 and CDR2 sequences are SGHDT and YYEEEE. The CDR3 bases are TGTGCCAGCAGCTTGGCCCGAGACAGGGGGCCAGACGAGCAGTACTTC. Its translation is CASSLARDRGPDEQYF.